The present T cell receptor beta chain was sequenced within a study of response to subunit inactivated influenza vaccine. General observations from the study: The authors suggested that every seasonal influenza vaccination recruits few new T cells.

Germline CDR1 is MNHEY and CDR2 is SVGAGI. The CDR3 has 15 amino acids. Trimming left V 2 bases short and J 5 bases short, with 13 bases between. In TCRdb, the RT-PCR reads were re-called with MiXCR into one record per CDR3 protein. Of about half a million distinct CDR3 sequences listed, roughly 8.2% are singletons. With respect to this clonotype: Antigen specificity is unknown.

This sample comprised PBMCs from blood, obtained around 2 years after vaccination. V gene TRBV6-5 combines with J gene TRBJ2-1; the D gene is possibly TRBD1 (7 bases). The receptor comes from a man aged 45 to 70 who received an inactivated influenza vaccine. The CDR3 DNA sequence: TGTGCCAGCAGTTACGGGCCAGGGGGGAACAATGAGCAGTTCTTC. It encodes CASSYGPGGNNEQFF.